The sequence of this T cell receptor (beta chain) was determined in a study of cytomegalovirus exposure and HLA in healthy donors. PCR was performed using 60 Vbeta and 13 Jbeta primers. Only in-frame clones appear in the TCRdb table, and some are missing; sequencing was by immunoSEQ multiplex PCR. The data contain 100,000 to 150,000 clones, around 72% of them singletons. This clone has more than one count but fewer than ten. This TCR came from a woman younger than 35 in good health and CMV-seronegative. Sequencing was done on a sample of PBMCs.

The CDR3 is CAWSAGLAAANEQYF. The CDR3 DNA follows: TGTGCCTGGAGTGCGGGACTAGCGGCAGCCAACGAGCAGTACTTC. The V and J genes are TRBV30 and TRBJ2-7, with 11 bases identical to TRBD2. V lost 1 base to trimming and J lost 5 bases; unmatched junction nucleotides: 7. The CDR3 has 15 residues. From germline, CDR1 is GTSNPN and CDR2 SVGIG (reference sequence).